This T cell receptor (beta chain) was sequenced for a study of cytomegalovirus exposure and HLA in healthy donors. For this clone: Relative to the germline gene, one junction end is altered; a read error may explain this.

60 Vbeta and 13 Jbeta primers were used in PCR. Only in-frame clones appear in the TCRdb table, and some are missing; sequencing was by immunoSEQ multiplex PCR. The repertoire holds about 110,000 clones, approximately 83% seen once, with more than 1.5% in the top ten. The receptor comes from a man aged 40-55 years in good health and CMV-seronegative. What was sequenced was PBMCs.

The CDR3 sequence: CSVDSENTGELLF. CDR3 coding DNA: TGCAGCGTTGACAGTGAGAACACCGGGGAGCTGCTTTTT. The gene calls are TRBV29-1 and TRBJ2-2, with D perhaps TRBD2 (5 bases). From germline, CDR1 is SQVTM and CDR2 ANQGSEA. The CDR3 spans 13 residues.